Below are 22 T cell receptor beta chains sequenced from a single sample in a study of blood T cell repertoires in COVID-19. This table comes from immunoSEQ multiplex PCR, and its TCRdb copy is limited to in-frame clones, with some not included. The top ten hold about 3.2% of the sample, which has some 130,000 clones, approximately 90% seen once. The specimen sequenced was peripheral blood. Receptors were obtained from a man in his 60s with active or convalescent COVID-19.

The J gene is TRBJ2-5, the V gene TRBV2; TRBD1 matches at 9 bases. CDR1 and CDR2 from the germline V gene are SNHLY and FYNNEI. The V segment lost 9 bases and the J segment 1 base; nucleotides outside the gene matches: 3. The CDR3 has 13 amino acids. The CDR3 protein is CARSGQGQETQYF. The CDR3 DNA sequence: TGTGCCAGATCGGGACAGGGCCAAGAGACCCAGTACTTC.

This clone has just one count. V and J are TRBV5-4 and TRBJ1-1, with D possibly being TRBD1 (6 bases). V lost 4 bases, J lost 5 bases, and 24 bases lay in between. The CDR3 spans 17 residues. Germline values: CDR1 SGHNT, CDR2 YYREEE (reference sequence). The CDR3 DNA sequence: TGTGCCAGCAGCCGGGGGGTGCCAGGGGATAGGTTAACTGAAGCTTTCTTT. This sequence encodes CASSRGVPGDRLTEAFF.

This rearrangement joins TRBV5-4 to TRBJ2-3, with 8 nucleotides matching TRBD2. Germline values: CDR1 SGHNT, CDR2 YYREEE (reference sequence). V shed 5 bases and J 0 bases; nucleotides not matched to a gene: 11. The CDR3 runs to 17 residues. CDR3 amino acids: CASRPGLAVRSTDTQYF. The CDR3 DNA follows: TGTGCCAGCAGACCCGGACTAGCCGTAAGAAGCACAGATACGCAGTATTTT. The whole variable domain, remainder taken from reference TRBV5-4 and TRBJ2-3, is ETGVTQSPTHLIKTRGQQVTLRCSSQSGHNTVSWYQQALGQGPQFIFQYYREEENGRGNFPPRFSGLQFPNYSSELNVNALELDDSALYLCASRPGLAVRSTDTQYFGPGTRLTVL.

The V gene is TRBV21-1, the J gene TRBJ2-7; TRBD2 reflects the table's D call only, with no check against the DNA. TRBV21-1 is a pseudogene locus. The CDR3 sequence is 16 residues long. The CDR3 DNA sequence: TGTGCCAGCAGCAAAGGGTCGACTAGCGGCCCCTACGAGCAGTACTTC. It is translated as CASSKGSTSGPYEQYF.

V is TRBV7-2 and J is TRBJ2-5; 15 positions agree with TRBD2. The CDR3 loop spans 16 amino acids. The germline V gene encodes CDR1 SGHTA and CDR2 FQGNSA. V was pared by 5 bases and J by 5 bases, with 6 bases of the junction left unmatched. This chain's CDR3 is CASSPGLAGGVETQYF. CDR3 sequence (DNA): TGTGCCAGCAGCCCCGGACTAGCGGGGGGGGTCGAGACCCAGTACTTC.

The V call is TRBV24-1, the J call TRBJ1-2; tentative D call: TRBD1 (5 bases). Trimming shortened V by 3 bases and J by 7 bases, and 11 bases separated the two germline ends. Germline V lookup: CDR1 KGHDR, CDR2 SFDVKD. This CDR3 region has 13 residues. CDR3 sequence (DNA): TGTGCCACCAGTGATCAGGGATCCGGTGGCTACACCTTC. It translates to CATSDQGSGGYTF.

The chain couples TRBV12-3 or TRBV12-4 to TRBJ1-1; D possibly corresponds to TRBD1 (5 bases). Trimming stripped 8 bases from V and 4 bases from J, with 14 bases between. There are 13 residues in the CDR3. The CDR3 loop reads CASGGTLGTEAFF. The CDR3 bases are TGTGCCAGCGGGGGGACTTTGGGCACTGAAGCTTTCTTT.

V and J are TRBV7-3 and TRBJ2-1; 9 bases map to TRBD2. CDR1 and CDR2 (germline): SGHTA, FQGTGA. V trimming: 4 bases; J trimming: 10 bases; junction bases outside the gene matches: 2. The CDR3 length is 12 residues. This CDR3 is CASSSAGGEQFF. CDR3 coding DNA: TGTGCCAGCAGCTCCGCGGGGGGGGAGCAGTTCTTC.

J is TRBJ1-3 and V is TRBV5-1; D remains ambiguous. Trimming took 0 bases from V and 3 from J, leaving 7 bases between them. The CDR3 spans 14 residues. Germline loops: CDR1 SGHRS, CDR2 YFSETQ. CDR3 region: CASSLGAIGNTIYF. The CDR3 DNA is TGCGCCAGCAGCTTGGGGGCAATTGGAAACACCATATATTTT. Supplemented by reference TRBV5-1 and TRBJ1-3, the full variable domain reads KAGVTQTPRYLIKTRGQQVTLSCSPISGHRSVSWYQQTPGQGLQFLFEYFSETQRNKGNFPGRFSGRQFSNSRSEMNVSTLELGDSALYLCASSLGAIGNTIYFGEGSWLTVV.

The chain recombines TRBV6-5 with TRBJ1-1; D not certain. V was cut by 5 bases and J by 5 bases, with 15 bases left in between. Germline V gives CDR1 MNHEY, CDR2 SVGAGI. The CDR3 extends over 14 amino acids. CDR3 coding DNA: TGTGCCAGCAGTCTAAGTACGAGGGAAACTGAAGCTTTCTTT. This translates into CASSLSTRETEAFF.

The genes are TRBV6-5 and TRBJ1-1; 7 positions agree with TRBD1. After removal of 6 bases from V and 0 bases from J, the junction contained 4 bases not matched to a gene. The germline V gene has CDR1 MNHEY and CDR2 SVGAGI. This CDR3 contains 14 residues. Here the CDR3 reads CASRSTGLNTEAFF. The CDR3 DNA is TGTGCCAGCAGATCGACAGGGTTGAACACTGAAGCTTTCTTT.

This clone appeared a single time. The chain uses TRBV6-5 and TRBJ1-5; TRBD1 agrees at 7 bases. V lost 6 bases, J lost 0 bases, and 5 bases stayed unmatched. There are 15 residues in the CDR3. CDR1 MNHEY and CDR2 SVGAGI come from the germline V gene. In DNA form, the CDR3 reads TGTGCCAGCAGATACGGGACAGATAGCAATCAGCCCCAGCATTTT. As protein: CASRYGTDSNQPQHF.

The chain uses TRBV19 and TRBJ1-5; D ambiguous. The CDR3 consists of 14 residues. Trimming took 5 bases from V and 1 from J, leaving 9 bases between them. CDR1 is LNHDA, CDR2 SQIVND, per germline (reference sequence). The DNA of the CDR3 is TGTGCCAGTAGTTCGAGGAAGAGCAATCAGCCCCAGCATTTT. This codes for CASSSRKSNQPQHF.

This clone has only a few counts. The chain employs TRBV7-8 and TRBJ2-7; maybe TRBD2 (6 bases). This CDR3 has 15 amino acids. Trimming shortened V by 1 base and J by 3 bases, and 13 bases separated the two germline ends. The germline V gene encodes CDR1 SGHVS and CDR2 FQNEAQ. The DNA of the CDR3 is TGTGCCAGCAGCTTAGTGTCCGGGGGAGACTACGAGCAGTACTTC. Protein product: CASSLVSGGDYEQYF.

The genes are TRBV11-3 and TRBJ1-1; D unclear. Between the trimmed V and J ends, which lost 1 base and 5 bases, there was a span of 8 bases. CDR1 SGHNT and CDR2 YENEEA come from the germline V gene. The CDR3 extends over 13 amino acids. In DNA form, the CDR3 reads TGTGCCAGCAGCTTAGTCCCGGGAACTGAAGCTTTCTTT. This encodes CASSLVPGTEAFF.

The V call is TRBV6-5, the J call TRBJ2-3, with D possibly TRBD2 on 5 matching bases. Germline V gene sequence: CDR1 MNHEY, CDR2 SVGAGI. The CDR3 is 13 residues long. Deletions cut 7 bases from V and 1 base from J, with 9 bases between. This CDR3 reads CASMRERTDTQYF. CDR3 DNA sequence: TGTGCCAGCATGAGGGAGCGCACAGATACGCAGTATTTT.

The chain is built from TRBV6-5 and TRBJ1-1; D is unresolved. CDR1 is MNHEY and CDR2 is SVGAGI in the germline V gene. The CDR3 has 13 amino acids. The V end lost 2 bases, the J end lost 8 bases, and 12 bases lay between the germline ends. Here the CDR3 reads CASSYEAGREAFF. The CDR3, as DNA: TGTGCCAGCAGTTACGAGGCGGGGAGGGAAGCTTTCTTT.

This clone came up once. The chain is built from TRBV19 and TRBJ1-1; 9 bases are shared with TRBD1. V shed 4 bases, J shed 4 bases, and the junction held 13 bases outside the gene matches. CDR3 length: 17 amino acids. The germline V gene encodes CDR1 LNHDA and CDR2 SQIVND (reference sequence). The CDR3 region is CASSRNDPGQGGTEAFF. CDR3 DNA: TGTGCCAGTAGTAGGAACGACCCGGGACAGGGAGGCACTGAAGCTTTCTTT. Supplemented by reference TRBV19 and TRBJ1-1, the full variable domain reads DGGITQSPKYLFRKEGQNVTLSCEQNLNHDAMYWYRQDPGQGLRLIYYSQIVNDFQKGDIAEGYSVSREKKESFPLTVTSAQKNPTAFYLCASSRNDPGQGGTEAFFGQGTRLTVV.

The chain uses TRBV7-2 and TRBJ1-2; TRBD1 matches 7 bases. The V and J ends lost 6 bases and 6 bases, in that order; junction bases with no gene match: 7. This CDR3 contains 13 residues. Germline V gene lookup returns CDR1 SGHTA and CDR2 FQGNSA. The CDR3 protein is CASSRQGVDGYTF. Written as DNA, the CDR3 is TGTGCCAGCAGTCGACAGGGCGTTGATGGCTACACCTTC. Complete variable domain (other parts from reference TRBV7-2 and TRBJ1-2): GAGVSQSPSNKVTEKGKDVELRCDPISGHTALYWYRQSLGQGLEFLIYFQGNSAPDKSGLPSDRFSAERTGGSVSTLTIQRTQQEDSAVYLCASSRQGVDGYTFGSGTRLTVV.

The chain links TRBV5-1 to TRBJ2-2, with 8 bases fitting TRBD1. The V segment lost 7 bases and the J segment 6 bases; nucleotides outside the gene matches: 17. The V gene's germline CDR1 is SGHRS and CDR2 YFSETQ. The CDR3 has 17 residues. CDR3 bases: TGCGCCAGCCGCTATGGGACAGGAACCTCTGGGTCCGGGGAGCTGTTTTTT. Its protein is CASRYGTGTSGSGELFF.

The V gene is TRBV18, the J gene TRBJ1-2, with 8 bases identical to TRBD1. Trimming took 6 bases from V and 5 from J; bases not matched to a gene: 8. The CDR3 length is 14 residues. Germline V gives CDR1 KGHSH, CDR2 LQKENI. CDR3 amino acids: CASSLGTGYYGYTF. The CDR3 region has the DNA TGTGCCAGCTCCCTCGGGACAGGTTATTATGGCTACACCTTC.

There are many counts of this clone. V usage is TRBV10-3 and J usage is TRBJ1-2; 8 bases align to TRBD1. Per germline, CDR1 ENHRY and CDR2 SYGVKD. This CDR3 comprises 14 residues. The J segment lost 8 bases and the V segment lost 6 bases, leaving 11 bases of the junction unmatched. Here the CDR3 DNA reads TGTGCCATCAGACTCATCGGACAGGGAGGAGGCTACACCTTC. Protein sequence: CAIRLIGQGGGYTF.